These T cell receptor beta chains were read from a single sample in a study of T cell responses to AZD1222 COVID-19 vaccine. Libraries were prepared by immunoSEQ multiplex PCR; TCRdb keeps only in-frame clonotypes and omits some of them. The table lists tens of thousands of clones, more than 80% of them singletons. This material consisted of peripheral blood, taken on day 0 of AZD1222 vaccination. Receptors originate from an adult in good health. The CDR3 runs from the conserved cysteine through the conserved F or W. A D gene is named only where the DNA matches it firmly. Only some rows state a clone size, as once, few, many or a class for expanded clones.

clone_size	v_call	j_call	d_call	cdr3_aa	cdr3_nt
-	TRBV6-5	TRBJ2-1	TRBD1	CASSRQGGYNEQFF	TGTGCCAGCAGTCGACAGGGCGGCTACAATGAGCAGTTCTTC
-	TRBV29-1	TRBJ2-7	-	CSAAGFLGDEQYF	TGCAGCGCAGCCGGATTTTTGGGGGACGAGCAGTACTTC
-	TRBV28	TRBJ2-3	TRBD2	CASGLAGGPSDTQYF	TGTGCCAGCGGATTAGCGGGAGGGCCTTCAGATACGCAGTATTTT
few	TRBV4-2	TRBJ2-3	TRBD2	CASSRLVAGGVADTQYF	TGTGCCAGCAGCCGACTAGTGGCGGGAGGGGTTGCAGATACGCAGTATTTT
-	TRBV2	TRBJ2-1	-	CAMLRRTYNEQFF	TGTGCCATGCTTCGGAGGACCTACAATGAGCAGTTCTTC
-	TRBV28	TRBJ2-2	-	CASSPPAGTANTGELFF	TGTGCCAGCAGTCCCCCCGCGGGGACAGCGAACACCGGGGAGCTGTTTTTT
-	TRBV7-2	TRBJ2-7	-	CASSSPSGPYEQYF	TGTGCCAGCAGCTCACCAAGCGGGCCTTACGAGCAGTACTTC
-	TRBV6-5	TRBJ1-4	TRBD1	CASRSGQENEKLFF	TGTGCCAGCAGGTCGGGACAGGAGAATGAAAAACTGTTTTTT
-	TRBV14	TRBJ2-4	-	CASSARETGTQYF	TGTGCCAGCAGCGCCCGAGAGACGGGAACTCAGTACTTC
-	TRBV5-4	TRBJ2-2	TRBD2	CASSLSSGNAQIGELFF	TGTGCCAGCAGCTTGTCTAGCGGAAACGCGCAAATCGGGGAGCTGTTTTTT
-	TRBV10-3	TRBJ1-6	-	CAISESIWNNSPLHF	TGTGCCATCAGTGAGTCGATATGGAATAATTCACCCCTCCACTTT
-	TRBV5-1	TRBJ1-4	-	CASSLSEGRSEKLFF	TGCGCCAGCAGCCTATCGGAAGGTAGAAGTGAAAAACTGTTTTTT
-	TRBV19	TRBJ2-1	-	CASSIGDPPNEQFF	TGTGCCAGTAGTATAGGGGACCCCCCCAATGAGCAGTTCTTC
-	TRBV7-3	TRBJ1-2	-	CASSPGPHGYGYTF	TGTGCCAGCAGTCCCGGGCCACATGGCTATGGCTACACCTTC
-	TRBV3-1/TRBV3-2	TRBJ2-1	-	CASSPEGREQFF	TGTGCCAGCAGCCCCGAGGGGAGGGAGCAGTTCTTC
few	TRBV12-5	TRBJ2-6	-	CASGPSGANVLTF	TGTGCTAGTGGTCCCTCCGGGGCCAACGTCCTGACTTTC
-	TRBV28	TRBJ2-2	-	CASSFGAANTGELFF	TGTGCCAGCAGTTTCGGAGCGGCGAACACCGGGGAGCTGTTTTTT
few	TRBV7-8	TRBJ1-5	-	CASSLPGGAQPQHF	TGTGCCAGCAGCTTACCCGGAGGGGCTCAGCCCCAGCATTTT
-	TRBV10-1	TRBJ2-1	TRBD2	CASGPGLAGASEQFF	TGCGCCAGCGGCCCGGGACTAGCGGGGGCATCTGAGCAGTTCTTC
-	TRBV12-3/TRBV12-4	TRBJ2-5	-	CASSLVLQETQYF	TGTGCCAGCAGTTTAGTTTTGCAGGAGACCCAGTACTTC
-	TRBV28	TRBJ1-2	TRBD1	CASSRQGAHNFLNGYTF	TGTGCCAGCAGTAGACAGGGGGCCCACAACTTTCTCAATGGCTACACCTTC
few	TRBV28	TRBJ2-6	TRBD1	CASSPGQGARPGANVLTF	TGTGCCAGCAGTCCAGGACAGGGGGCGCGTCCTGGGGCCAACGTCCTGACTTTC
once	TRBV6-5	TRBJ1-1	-	CASSPFKDLNTEAFF	TGTGCCAGCAGTCCTTTTAAAGATTTGAACACTGAAGCTTTCTTT
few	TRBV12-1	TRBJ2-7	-	CASSPRCEQYF	TGTGCCAGCAGCCCCCGGTGCGAGCAGTACTTC
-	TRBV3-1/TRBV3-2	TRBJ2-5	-	CASSQAQRSYF	TGTGCCAGCAGCCAAGCCCAGCGGTCCTACTTC
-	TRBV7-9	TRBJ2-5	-	CASSAPAPRRETQYF	TGTGCCAGCAGCGCGCCCGCCCCTAGACGAGAGACCCAGTACTTC
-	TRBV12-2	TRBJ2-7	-	CASRLAPTWTARPEQYF	TGTGCAAGTCGCTTAGCGCCCACCTGGACCGCCCGCCCCGAGCAGTACTTC
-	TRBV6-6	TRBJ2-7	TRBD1	CASSYSFRGRTYEQYF	TGTGCCAGCAGTTACTCATTCAGGGGGCGGACCTACGAGCAGTACTTC
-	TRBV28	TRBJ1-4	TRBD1	CASSLVATGGNEKLFF	TGTGCCAGCAGTTTAGTTGCGACAGGGGGAAATGAAAAACTGTTTTTT
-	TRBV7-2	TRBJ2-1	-	CASSLETSFAEQFF	TGTGCCAGCAGCTTGGAGACTAGTTTCGCTGAGCAGTTCTTC
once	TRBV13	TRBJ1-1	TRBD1	CATSRGGLDTEAFF	TGTGCCACCTCCAGGGGGGGGTTGGACACTGAAGCTTTCTTT
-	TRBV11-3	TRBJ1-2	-	CASSRGLVNYGYTF	TGTGCCAGCAGCCGGGGCCTTGTTAACTATGGCTACACCTTC
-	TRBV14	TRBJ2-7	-	CASSQYVPGSYEQYF	TGTGCCAGCAGCCAATACGTTCCGGGTTCCTACGAGCAGTACTTC
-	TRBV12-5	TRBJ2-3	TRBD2	CASAPAGATDTQYF	TGTGCTAGTGCGCCAGCGGGAGCAACAGATACGCAGTATTTT
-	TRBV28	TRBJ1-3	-	CASTVGGGGNTIYF	TGTGCCAGCACCGTAGGGGGGGGTGGAAACACCATATATTTT
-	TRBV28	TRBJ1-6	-	CATKREGESPLHF	TGTGCCACTAAGAGGGAGGGGGAATCACCCCTCCACTTT
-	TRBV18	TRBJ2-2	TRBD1	CASSPPSGGAPNTGELFF	TGTGCCAGCTCACCACCGTCAGGGGGCGCCCCGAACACCGGGGAGCTGTTTTTT
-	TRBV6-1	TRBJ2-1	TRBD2	CASSDPASGSGEQFF	TGTGCCAGCAGTGACCCCGCTAGCGGGAGCGGTGAGCAGTTCTTC
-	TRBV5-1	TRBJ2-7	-	CASSLAGSTYEQYF	TGCGCCAGCAGCTTGGCGGGGTCCACCTACGAGCAGTACTTC
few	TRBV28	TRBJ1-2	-	CASSLKGLGYTF	TGTGCCAGCAGTTTAAAGGGGCTGGGCTACACCTTC
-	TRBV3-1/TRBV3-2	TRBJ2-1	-	CASSPQRGTYNEQFF	TGTGCCAGCAGCCCCCAAAGGGGGACCTACAATGAGCAGTTCTTC
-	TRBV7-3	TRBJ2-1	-	CASSLSSAGFNEQFF	TGTGCCAGCAGCTTAAGTTCGGCTGGGTTCAATGAGCAGTTCTTC
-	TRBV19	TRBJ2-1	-	CASSIIEGSYNEQFF	TGTGCCAGTAGTATAATTGAGGGCTCCTACAATGAGCAGTTCTTC
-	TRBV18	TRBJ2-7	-	CASYGGPGEQYF	TGTGCCAGCTATGGTGGACCCGGCGAGCAGTACTTC
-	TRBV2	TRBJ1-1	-	CASRQELNTEAFF	TGTGCCAGCCGACAGGAATTAAACACTGAAGCTTTCTTT
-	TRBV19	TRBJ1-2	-	CASSESGVSDYGYTF	TGTGCCAGTAGTGAATCAGGGGTATCGGACTATGGCTACACCTTC
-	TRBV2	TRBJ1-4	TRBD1	CASSENGGRGNEKLFF	TGTGCCAGCAGTGAAAACGGGGGCAGGGGGAATGAAAAACTGTTTTTT
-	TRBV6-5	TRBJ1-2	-	CASSYNPGAGSRGYTF	TGTGCCAGCAGTTACAACCCAGGTGCGGGTTCGCGTGGCTACACCTTC
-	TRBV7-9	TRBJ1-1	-	CASSPPYNTEAFF	TGTGCCAGCAGCCCCCCTTATAACACTGAAGCTTTCTTT
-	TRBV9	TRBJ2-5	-	CASSVGTAQGTQYF	TGTGCCAGCAGCGTAGGGACAGCCCAGGGGACCCAGTACTTC
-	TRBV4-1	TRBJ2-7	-	CASSQEVTMSSYEQYF	TGCGCCAGCAGCCAAGAGGTGACAATGAGCTCCTACGAGCAGTACTTC
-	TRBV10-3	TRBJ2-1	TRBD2	CAISDDGLAGALNEQFF	TGTGCCATCAGTGATGATGGACTAGCGGGAGCCCTCAATGAGCAGTTCTTC
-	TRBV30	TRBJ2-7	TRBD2	CAWSVSGYEQYF	TGTGCCTGGAGTGTTAGCGGGTACGAGCAGTACTTC
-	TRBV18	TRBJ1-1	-	CASSPSSNRVNTEAFF	TGTGCCAGCTCACCATCCAGCAATCGGGTGAACACTGAAGCTTTCTTT
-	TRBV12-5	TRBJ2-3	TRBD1	CASGSPGDRSWADTQYF	TGTGCTAGTGGTTCCCCAGGGGACAGGTCGTGGGCAGATACGCAGTATTTT